Presented here are 30 T cell receptor beta chains from one specimen sequenced in a study of T-cell memory formation after mild COVID-19. TCRdb itself ran the 5' RACE reads through MiXCR, one entry per CDR3 protein. The sample lists about 210,000 distinct CDR3 sequences, 8% to 11% seen once, with just over 3% in the top ten. Source material: PBMCs or a T cell subset sorted from them (not recorded which). Receptors originate from a young man who had mild COVID-19 (a few samples of this study predate the infection). Cell type and time point are not known.

This clonotype has more than one count but fewer than ten. The chain recombines TRBV18 with TRBJ2-4, with 7 nucleotides matching TRBD1. V lost 6 bases to trimming and J lost 6 bases; unmatched junction nucleotides: 5. The CDR3 runs to 13 residues. Germline CDR1 reads KGHSH; CDR2 reads LQKENI. DNA for the CDR3: TGTGCCAGCTCCACAGGGGATGGAAACATTCAGTACTTC. It codes for CASSTGDGNIQYF.

V usage is TRBV4-1 and J usage is TRBJ1-3; the D is unclear. The ends were cut back, 0 bases at V and 0 bases at J, with 12 bases in the middle. Germline CDR1 MGHRA, CDR2 YSYEKL. This CDR3 has 17 amino acids. The CDR3 region has the DNA TGCGCCAGCAGCCAAGATCCCAGGCTGAGCTCTGGAAACACCATATATTTT. This translates into CASSQDPRLSSGNTIYF.

The chain combines TRBV6-2 or TRBV6-3 with TRBJ1-2; D is possibly TRBD1 (6 bases). The V and J ends lost 2 bases and 2 bases respectively, with 9 bases between them. The germline V gene encodes CDR1 MNHEY and CDR2 SVGEGT. This CDR3 region has 14 residues. The CDR3: CASSYRTANYGYTF. The CDR3 region has the DNA TGTGCCAGCAGTTACCGGACAGCGAACTATGGCTACACCTTC.

This clonotype was counted a few times. The V and J genes are TRBV5-1 and TRBJ2-7, with D possibly TRBD2 on 6 matching bases. CDR3 length: 16 amino acids. CDR1 is SGHRS and CDR2 is YFSETQ in the germline V gene. Trimming took 4 bases from V and 0 from J, leaving 17 bases between them. The CDR3: CASSIFGTSASYEQYF. The CDR3 DNA reads as TGCGCCAGCAGCATCTTTGGGACTTCCGCCTCCTACGAGCAGTACTTC.

In its sample, this clonotype was seen a few times. The chain employs TRBV10-3 and TRBJ2-2; D might be TRBD2 (5 bases). Germline CDR1 ENHRY, CDR2 SYGVKD. Trimming took 4 bases from V and 5 from J, leaving 11 bases between them. This CDR3 has 14 residues. The CDR3 DNA reads as TGTGCCATCAGTGCCGCGGGTGGGACCGGGGAGCTGTTTTTT. Protein sequence: CAISAAGGTGELFF.

This clonotype has a count of ten or more. The chain uses TRBV7-9 and TRBJ1-5; D possibly corresponds to TRBD1 (6 bases). The CDR3 spans 14 residues. Germline V gene lookup returns CDR1 SEHNR and CDR2 FQNEAQ (reference sequence). Trimming took 5 bases from V and 7 from J, leaving 15 bases between them. The CDR3 nucleotides are TGTGCCAGCAGCCATACAGCAGGGGAACAGCCCCAGCATTTT. The encoded protein is CASSHTAGEQPQHF.

In its sample, this clonotype was seen many times. The chain joins TRBV7-2 to TRBJ1-5; tentatively, D is TRBD1 (5 bases). CDR1 SGHTA and CDR2 FQGNSA come from the germline V gene. The CDR3 runs 14 residues. Trimming took 5 bases from V and 1 from J, leaving 9 bases between them. This CDR3 reads CASSPGTSNQPQHF. The CDR3, as DNA: TGTGCCAGCAGCCCGGGGACCAGCAATCAGCCCCAGCATTTT.

CDR3 amino acids: CASSQPGQGIYEQYF. DNA of the CDR3: TGTGCCAGCAGCCAGCCGGGACAGGGGATCTACGAGCAGTACTTC. J is TRBJ2-7 and V is TRBV14, with 10 bases matching TRBD1. The ends lost 3 bases at V and 3 bases at J; junction bases unmatched: 5. Germline CDR1 reads SGHDN; CDR2 reads FVKESK. The CDR3 length is 15 residues. Full variable domain (outside the CDR3, taken from reference TRBV14 and TRBJ2-7): EAGVTQFPSHSVIEKGQTVTLRCDPISGHDNLYWYRRVMGKEIKFLLHFVKESKQDESGMPNNRFLAERTGGTYSTLKVQPAELEDSGVYFCASSQPGQGIYEQYFGPGTRLTVT.

Only a few counts were recorded for this clonotype. The chain employs TRBV5-1 and TRBJ2-2; TRBD1 is a possible D gene (6 bases). The germline V gene encodes CDR1 SGHRS and CDR2 YFSETQ. The CDR3 loop spans 15 amino acids. Trimming shortened V by 4 bases and J by 4 bases, and 14 bases separated the two germline ends. The CDR3 DNA sequence: TGCGCCAGCAGCCCCAGACAGGACCCCACCGGGGAGCTGTTTTTT. As protein: CASSPRQDPTGELFF. Complete variable domain (other parts from reference TRBV5-1 and TRBJ2-2): KAGVTQTPRYLIKTRGQQVTLSCSPISGHRSVSWYQQTPGQGLQFLFEYFSETQRNKGNFPGRFSGRQFSNSRSEMNVSTLELGDSALYLCASSPRQDPTGELFFGEGSRLTVL.

This clonotype has just a few counts. The rearrangement uses TRBV5-1 and TRBJ2-2; possibly TRBD2 for D (6 bases). Trimming cost V 3 bases and J 0 bases, with 6 bases left between them. CDR3 length: 14 residues. CDR1 and CDR2 (germline): SGHRS, YFSETQ. The DNA of the CDR3 is TGCGCCAGCAGCTGGGAGGCGAACACCGGGGAGCTGTTTTTT. Translation gives CASSWEANTGELFF.

A few counts support this clonotype. V and J are TRBV14 and TRBJ1-1; TRBD1 is a possible D gene (5 bases). The CDR3 sequence is 13 residues long. CDR1 and CDR2 (germline): SGHDN, FVKESK. Trimming pared 3 bases from V and 8 bases from J, leaving 13 bases between. In nucleotides, the CDR3 is TGTGCCAGCAGCCAGGGGGTGAGGACGGAAGCTTTCTTT. Protein: CASSQGVRTEAFF.

This clonotype has a handful of counts. The genes are TRBV20-1 and TRBJ1-2, with D unclear. CDR1 is DFQATT and CDR2 is SNEGSKA in the germline V gene (reference sequence). CDR3 size: 16 residues. The V end was cut by 0 bases, the J end by 5 bases, with 19 bases between. The chain's CDR3 is CSARDYRRGPAYGYTF. The CDR3 DNA sequence: TGCAGTGCTAGAGATTATCGTAGAGGTCCTGCTTATGGCTACACCTTC.

This clonotype occurred a few times. The V call is TRBV3-1, the J call TRBJ2-5; 10 positions agree with TRBD2. Germline V gives CDR1 LGHDT, CDR2 YNNKEL (reference sequence). With 4 bases clipped from V and 3 bases from J, the junction kept 5 bases outside the gene matches. This CDR3 is built from 15 residues. In DNA form, the CDR3 reads TGTGCCAGCAGCCCACCGGGACTAGCGAAAGAGACCCAGTACTTC. It yields the protein CASSPPGLAKETQYF.

This clonotype was recorded at least ten times. The V and J genes are TRBV14 and TRBJ1-1; D gene ambiguous. The germline V and J ends were trimmed by 4 bases and 3 bases, with 9 bases remaining between them. Germline loops: CDR1 SGHDN, CDR2 FVKESK. The CDR3 is 13 amino acids. The chain's CDR3 is CASSLGPYTEAFF. The DNA for the CDR3 is TGTGCCAGCAGCCTAGGACCTTACACTGAAGCTTTCTTT.

This clonotype was seen a handful of times. The chain employs TRBV12-3 or TRBV12-4 and TRBJ2-1, with TRBD1 matching over 8 bases. Trimming cost V 4 bases and J 1 base; bases outside gene matches: 3. This CDR3 has 15 residues. The CDR3 sequence is CASSSQGASYNEQFF. CDR3 sequence (DNA): TGTGCCAGCAGTTCGCAGGGGGCTTCCTACAATGAGCAGTTCTTC.

This clonotype was detected only a few times. The V gene is TRBV16, the J gene TRBJ1-2, with D unresolved. This CDR3 region has 12 residues. Germline V lookup: CDR1 KGHSY, CDR2 FQNENV. The germline V and J ends were trimmed by 4 bases and 5 bases, with 8 bases remaining between them. DNA of the CDR3: TGTGCCAGCAGCCCCCAGCGTTATGGCTACACCTTC. It translates to CASSPQRYGYTF.

The CDR3 protein is CASSSGTRDEQYV. DNA for the CDR3: TGTGCCAGCAGCTCGGGGACGCGTGACGAGCAGTACGTC. This rearrangement joins TRBV7-2 to TRBJ2-7, with D perhaps being TRBD1 or TRBD2 (5 bases each). The length of the CDR3 is 13 residues. The germline gives CDR1 SGHTA, CDR2 FQGNSA. V was cut by 4 bases and J by 5 bases, with 12 bases left in between.

This clonotype was seen a handful of times. The J gene is TRBJ2-5, the V gene TRBV7-6, with D tentatively TRBD1 (6 bases). CDR3 size: 18 residues. V was shortened by 1 base and J by 0 bases, with 18 bases between the two germline ends. Per germline, CDR1 SGHVS and CDR2 FNYEAQ. The chain's CDR3 is CASSLGAAGQKYQETQYF. As DNA, the CDR3 is TGTGCCAGCAGCTTAGGGGCAGCCGGACAGAAGTACCAAGAGACCCAGTACTTC.

V and J are TRBV7-2 and TRBJ1-1; D is undetermined. V lost 5 bases to trimming and J lost 0 bases, with 13 bases between them. Looked up from germline, CDR1 is SGHTA and CDR2 is FQGNSA. This CDR3 is 15 amino acids long. In DNA, the CDR3 is TGTGCCAGCAGCGGCAGGTTTGGCATGAACACTGAAGCTTTCTTT. As protein: CASSGRFGMNTEAFF.

This clonotype has ten or more counts. The chain uses TRBV12-3 or TRBV12-4 and TRBJ2-5, with a tentative D call TRBD2 (5 bases). Deletions cut 4 bases from V and 5 bases from J, with 14 bases between. CDR3 length equals 14 residues. The CDR3 is CASSSYLARETQYF. For the CDR3, the DNA is TGTGCCAGCAGTTCCTACCTAGCACGGGAGACCCAGTACTTC.

This clonotype was observed a handful of times. The chain employs TRBV11-2 and TRBJ2-5, with D perhaps TRBD2 (7 bases). The CDR3 is 16 amino acids. Trimming removed 1 base at V and 1 base at J, with 13 bases between. Looked up from germline, CDR1 is SGHAT and CDR2 is FQNNGV. The CDR3, as DNA: TGTGCCAGCAGCTTAGGTTGGCGGGGGCCCCAAGAGACCCAGTACTTC. This sequence encodes CASSLGWRGPQETQYF.

The rearrangement joins TRBV29-1 to TRBJ1-2; possibly TRBD1 for D (5 bases). The CDR3 contains 13 residues. Germline CDR1 is SQVTM and CDR2 is ANQGSEA. The V end lost 6 bases, the J end lost 4 bases, and 15 bases lay between the germline ends. CDR3 protein: CSVGSTGIYGYTF. CDR3 coding DNA: TGCAGCGTAGGGTCCACAGGAATCTATGGCTACACCTTC. The full variable domain, rest sourced from reference TRBV29-1 and TRBJ1-2, is SAVISQKPSRDICQRGTSLTIQCQVDSQVTMMFWYRQQPGQSLTLIATANQGSEATYESGFVIDKFPISRPNLTFSTLTVSNMSPEDSSIYLCSVGSTGIYGYTFGSGTRLTVV.

This clonotype was recorded a few times. The J gene is TRBJ2-3, the V gene TRBV6-5, with TRBD1 matching 7 bases. V lost 10 bases, J lost 3 bases, and 7 bases stayed unmatched. The CDR3 extends over 13 amino acids. From germline, CDR1 is MNHEY and CDR2 SVGAGI. The CDR3 here is CATGHRGTDTQYF. DNA of the CDR3: TGTGCCACCGGGCACAGGGGAACAGATACGCAGTATTTT.

This clonotype was picked up many times. The junction departs from the called germline gene at one end, perhaps through a read error. This rearrangement joins TRBV18 to TRBJ1-1; no definite D call. Germline CDR1 and CDR2: KGHSH and LQKENI. This CDR3 comprises 13 residues. Here the CDR3 DNA reads TGCGCCAGCAGCCCTGACCCGAACACTGAAGCTTTCTTT. Translated, it gives CASSPDPNTEAFF.

This clonotype appeared a few times. The chain combines TRBV12-3 or TRBV12-4 with TRBJ1-1; D remains ambiguous. The CDR3 contains 14 residues. Trimming removed 3 bases from V and 2 bases from J, with 10 bases in between. The CDR3 nucleotides read TGTGCCAGCAGTTTGGATACCTTCAACACTGAAGCTTTCTTT. Amino acids: CASSLDTFNTEAFF.

This chain links TRBV7-8 with TRBJ2-1, with D perhaps matching TRBD1 or TRBD2 (5 bases each). CDR1 and CDR2 (germline): SGHVS, FQNEAQ. There are 13 residues in the CDR3. Trimming stripped 8 bases from V and 9 bases from J, with 17 bases between. The CDR3 nucleotides read TGTGCCAGCGGGCTAGGGACGGTGGGTGAGCAGTTCTTC. Protein product: CASGLGTVGEQFF.

This clonotype has only a few counts. The rearrangement uses TRBV12-3 or TRBV12-4 and TRBJ1-2; TRBD1 matches 7 bases. J was trimmed by 4 bases and V by 7 bases; bases with no gene match: 9. The CDR3 extends over 14 amino acids. DNA for the CDR3: TGTGCCAGCACCCAACGGGAGGGGGCCTATGGCTACACCTTC. Its translation: CASTQREGAYGYTF.

This clonotype was seen a handful of times. This sequence joins TRBV2 and TRBJ2-2; 9 bases align to TRBD2. CDR1 and CDR2 (germline): SNHLY, FYNNEI. The V gene end was trimmed by 4 bases and the J gene end by 3 bases; junction bases not matched to a gene: 9. This CDR3 contains 17 residues. Written as DNA, the CDR3 is TGTGCCAGCAGTGCCGCGGGGGGGCGGAAGTACACCGGGGAGCTGTTTTTT. Translated, it gives CASSAAGGRKYTGELFF.

With respect to this clonotype: The germline gene is not matched at one end of the junction; a read error may be the cause. In DNA form, the CDR3 reads TGCAGTGCTACGGGGTTCGGCCTAGATACGAAGTATTTT. It encodes CSATGFGLDTKYF. The rearrangement joins TRBV20-1 to TRBJ2-3; perhaps TRBD2 as D (5 bases). CDR1 DFQATT and CDR2 SNEGSKA come from the germline V gene (reference sequence). The CDR3 has 13 amino acids.

This clonotype has more than one count but fewer than ten. The chain couples TRBV29-1 to TRBJ1-2; 9 nucleotides agree with TRBD1. This CDR3 comprises 13 residues. The trim removed 7 bases at V and 1 base at J, leaving 4 bases unmatched. CDR1 and CDR2 from the germline V gene are SQVTM and ANQGSEA. As DNA, the CDR3 is TGCAGCGGGGGACAGGGCCTTAACTATGGCTACACCTTC. It yields the protein CSGGQGLNYGYTF.